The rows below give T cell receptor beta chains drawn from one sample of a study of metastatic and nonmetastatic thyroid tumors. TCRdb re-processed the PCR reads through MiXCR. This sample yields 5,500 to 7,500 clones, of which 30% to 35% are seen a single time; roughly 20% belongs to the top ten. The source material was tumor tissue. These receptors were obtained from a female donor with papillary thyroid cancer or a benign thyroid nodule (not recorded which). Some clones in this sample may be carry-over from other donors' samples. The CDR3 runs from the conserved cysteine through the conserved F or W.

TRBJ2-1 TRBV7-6 CASSLYTGSTNEQFF
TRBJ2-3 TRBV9 CASSVELGEDTQYF
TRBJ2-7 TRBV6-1 CASSERFRGNSYEQYF
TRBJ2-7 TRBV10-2 CASSEFRAGSYYEQCF
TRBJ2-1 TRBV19 CASSISGNNEQFF
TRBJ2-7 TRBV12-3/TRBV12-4 CASSFSRAAEQYF
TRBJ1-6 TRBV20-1 CSARDSRTGSGSPLHF
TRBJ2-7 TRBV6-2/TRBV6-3 CASSYSMGAGSSYEQYF
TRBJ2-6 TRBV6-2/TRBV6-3 CASSPTGGSGANVLTF
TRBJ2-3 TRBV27 CASSFWDRATDTQYF
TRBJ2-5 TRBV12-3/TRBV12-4 CASTLGLAGVETQYF
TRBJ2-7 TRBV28 CASSWGWYEQYF
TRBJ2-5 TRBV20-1 CSAAGQELETQYF
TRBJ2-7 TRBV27 CASRWTGVYEQYF
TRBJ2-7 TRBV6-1 CASRVRQGAGYEQYF
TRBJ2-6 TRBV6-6 CASSYSRGAGANVLTF
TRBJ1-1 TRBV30 CAWSVGVNTEAFF
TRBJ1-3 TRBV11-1 CASSPTDFDGSGNTIYF
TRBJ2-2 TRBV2 CASRRDRVTGELFF
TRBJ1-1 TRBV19 CASTRGPRELFF
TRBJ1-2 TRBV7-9 CASSRDRAECYTF
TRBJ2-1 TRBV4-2 CASSQGRGLAGEYFF
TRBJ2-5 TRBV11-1 CASSSGGGVLDF
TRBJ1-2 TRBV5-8 CASSNRDREVGYGYTF
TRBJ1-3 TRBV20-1 CSARVPDRSGNTIYF
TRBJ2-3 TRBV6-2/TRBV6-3 CASTDRREGHNTQYF
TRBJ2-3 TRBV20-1 CSARAAGIGLTDTQYF
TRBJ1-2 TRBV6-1 CASSGLGGRTSYGYTF
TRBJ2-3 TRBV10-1 CASSEVLTDTQYF
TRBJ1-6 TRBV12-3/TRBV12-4 CASSYRINSPLHF
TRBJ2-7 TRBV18 CASSPDSIGDEQYF
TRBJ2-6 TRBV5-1 CASSDGSGANVLTF
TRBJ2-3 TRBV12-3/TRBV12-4 CASSSTSGSADTQYF
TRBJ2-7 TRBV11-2 CASTSQGLTGSYEQYF
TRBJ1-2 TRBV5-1 CASSFRQGGYTF
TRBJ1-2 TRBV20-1 CSARDGPDGYTF
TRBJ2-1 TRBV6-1 CASSHQTSGINEQFF
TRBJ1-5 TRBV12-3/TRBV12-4 CASSLGQRQPQHF
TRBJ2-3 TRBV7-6 CASSLLGGREDTQYF
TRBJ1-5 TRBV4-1 CASRLDQVGNQPQHF
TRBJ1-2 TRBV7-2 CASSLENGGYTF
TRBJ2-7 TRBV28 CASFATLAGDYYEQYF
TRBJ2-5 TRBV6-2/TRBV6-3 CASSLGTSGMGETQYF
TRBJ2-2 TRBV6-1 CASRRLAGVTGELFF
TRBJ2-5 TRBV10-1 CASSERASWYQETQNF